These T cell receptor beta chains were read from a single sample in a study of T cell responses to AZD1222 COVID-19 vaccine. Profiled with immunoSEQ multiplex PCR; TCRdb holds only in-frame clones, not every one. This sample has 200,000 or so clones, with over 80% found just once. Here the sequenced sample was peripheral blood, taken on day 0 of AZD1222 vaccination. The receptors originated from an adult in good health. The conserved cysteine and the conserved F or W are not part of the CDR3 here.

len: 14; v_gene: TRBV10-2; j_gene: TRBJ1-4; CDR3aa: ASRPFDVRTNEKLF
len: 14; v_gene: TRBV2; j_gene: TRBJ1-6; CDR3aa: ASSPQRVFDNSPLH
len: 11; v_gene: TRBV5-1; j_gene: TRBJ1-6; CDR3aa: ASRDRNNSPLH
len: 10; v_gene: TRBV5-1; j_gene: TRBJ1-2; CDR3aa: ASSLDSYGYT
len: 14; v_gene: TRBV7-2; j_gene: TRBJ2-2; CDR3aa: ASSLDALGGTGELF
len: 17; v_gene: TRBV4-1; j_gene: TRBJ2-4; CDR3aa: ASSQGDGRGLSSKNIQY
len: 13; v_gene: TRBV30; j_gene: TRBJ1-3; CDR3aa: AWSEVIGVGNTIY
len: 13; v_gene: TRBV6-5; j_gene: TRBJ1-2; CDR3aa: ASSTRGTENYGYT
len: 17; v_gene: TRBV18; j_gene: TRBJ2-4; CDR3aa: ASSPSTLGASRVGNIQY
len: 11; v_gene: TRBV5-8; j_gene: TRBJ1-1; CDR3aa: ASSFGGVQRAF
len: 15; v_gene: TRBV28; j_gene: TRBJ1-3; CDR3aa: ASSLPDAGNSGNTIY
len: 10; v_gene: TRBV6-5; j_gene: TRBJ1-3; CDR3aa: ASGGSGNTIY
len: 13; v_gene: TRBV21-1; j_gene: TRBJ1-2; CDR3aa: ASSNYRGQCSGYT
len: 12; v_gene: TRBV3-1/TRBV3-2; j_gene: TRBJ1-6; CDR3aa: ASSPGRRDSPLH
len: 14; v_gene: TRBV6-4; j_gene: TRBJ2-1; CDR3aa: ASSDSGQGSENEQF
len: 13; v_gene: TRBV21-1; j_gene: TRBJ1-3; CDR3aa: ASSKNARPGNTIY
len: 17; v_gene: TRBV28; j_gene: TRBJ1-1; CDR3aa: ATIRAGVTGFEGNTEAF
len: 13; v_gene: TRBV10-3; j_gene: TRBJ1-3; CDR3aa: AISERTVSGNTIY
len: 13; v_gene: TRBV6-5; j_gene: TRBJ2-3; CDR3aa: ASSPDRGGTDTQY
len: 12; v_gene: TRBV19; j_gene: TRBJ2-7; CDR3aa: ATRGPVSSYEQY
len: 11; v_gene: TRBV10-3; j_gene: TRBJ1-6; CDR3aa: AAATGNNSPLH
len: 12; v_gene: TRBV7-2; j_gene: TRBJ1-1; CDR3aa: ASSFFGGPPEAF
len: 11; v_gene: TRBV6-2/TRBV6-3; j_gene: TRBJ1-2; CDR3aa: ASSPERDYGYT
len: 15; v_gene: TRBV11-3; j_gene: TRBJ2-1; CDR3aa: ASSFGLGGSSYNEQF
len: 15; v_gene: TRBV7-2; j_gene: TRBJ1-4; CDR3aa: ASSPGTGLATNEKLF
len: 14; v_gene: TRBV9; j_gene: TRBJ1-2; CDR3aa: ASSVGGSGADYGYT
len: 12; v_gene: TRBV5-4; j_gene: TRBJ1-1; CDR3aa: ASSGQGLYTEAF
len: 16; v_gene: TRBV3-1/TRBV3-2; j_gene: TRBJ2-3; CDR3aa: ASSRATSGRMGTDTQY
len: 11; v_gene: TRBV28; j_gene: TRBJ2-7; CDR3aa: ASRRQGGYEQY
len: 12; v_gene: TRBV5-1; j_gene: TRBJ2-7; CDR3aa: ASSFHRDSYEQY
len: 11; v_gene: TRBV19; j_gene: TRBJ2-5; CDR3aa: ATRRTVQETQY
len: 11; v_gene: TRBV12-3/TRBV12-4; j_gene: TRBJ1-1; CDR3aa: ASSYKMNTEAF
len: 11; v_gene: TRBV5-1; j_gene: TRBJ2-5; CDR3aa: ASSLAGAETQY
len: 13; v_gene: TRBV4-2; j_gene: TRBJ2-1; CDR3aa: ASSQDAGGPNEQF
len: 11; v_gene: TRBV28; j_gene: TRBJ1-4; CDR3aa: AVVGATNEKLF
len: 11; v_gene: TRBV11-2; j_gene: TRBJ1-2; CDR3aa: ASRSGSSYGYT
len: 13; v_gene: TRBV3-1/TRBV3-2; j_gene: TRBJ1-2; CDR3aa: ASSQDPDETYGYT
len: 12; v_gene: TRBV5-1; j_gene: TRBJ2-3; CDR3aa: ASSGLAGTDTQY
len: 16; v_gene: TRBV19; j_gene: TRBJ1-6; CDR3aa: ASSIGRGQGSYNSPLH
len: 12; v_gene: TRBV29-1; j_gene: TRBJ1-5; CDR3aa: SVGFGGLGQPQH
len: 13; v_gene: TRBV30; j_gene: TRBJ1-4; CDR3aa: AWSGTRGRNEKLF
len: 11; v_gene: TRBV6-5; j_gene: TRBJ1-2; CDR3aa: ASRIQGDYGYT
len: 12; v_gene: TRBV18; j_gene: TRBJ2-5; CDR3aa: ASSPRGIQETQY
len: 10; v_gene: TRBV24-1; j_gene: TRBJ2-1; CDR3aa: ATSDSPHEQF
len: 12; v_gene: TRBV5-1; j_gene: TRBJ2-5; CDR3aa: ASSLGTLPETQY
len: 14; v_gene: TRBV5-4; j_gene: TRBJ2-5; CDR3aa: ASSTGLAGVAETQY
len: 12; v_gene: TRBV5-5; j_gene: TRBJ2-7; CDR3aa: ASSFLRGPYEQY
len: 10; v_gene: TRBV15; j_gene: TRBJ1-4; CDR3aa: ATSRQEAELF
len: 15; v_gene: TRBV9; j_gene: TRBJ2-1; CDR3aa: ASSPGGDWAQYNEQF
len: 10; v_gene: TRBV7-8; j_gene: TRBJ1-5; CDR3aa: ASSLAHQPQH
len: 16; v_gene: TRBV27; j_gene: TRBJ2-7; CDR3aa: ASSWGTQQGLTSYEQY
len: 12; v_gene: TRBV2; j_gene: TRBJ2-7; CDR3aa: ASSVASGLVEQY
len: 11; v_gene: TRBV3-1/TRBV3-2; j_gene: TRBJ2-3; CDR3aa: ASSQGGADTQY
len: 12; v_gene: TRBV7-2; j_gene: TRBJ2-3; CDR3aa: AGGLAGGPDTQY